This T cell receptor beta chain derives from a study of blood T cell repertoires in COVID-19. On the study more broadly: In each case, the material was cDNA or gDNA derived from T cells, B-cell-depleted T cells, or PBMCs.

Germline V gene lookup returns CDR1 MDHEN and CDR2 SYDVKM. CDR3 length: 12 amino acids. To note about this clone: An end of the junction does not agree with germline; a read error may underlie this.

Generated by immunoSEQ multiplex PCR, the TCRdb table keeps only in-frame clones and is missing some. The top ten hold around 6% of the sample, which has about 130,000 clones, about 74% seen once. The TCR comes from an elderly man with COVID-19, enrolled during active disease. The rearrangement uses TRBV28 and TRBJ2-7; TRBD2 agrees at 8 bases. Sequenced: peripheral blood. The CDR3 loop is CSSERESNEQYF. Here the CDR3 DNA reads TGCTCGTCGGAGCGGGAGTCGAACGAGCAGTACTTC.